This TCR beta chain emerged from a study of blood T cell repertoires in COVID-19. This clone was detected only once. Here immunoSEQ multiplex PCR was the method, and the copy in TCRdb shows in-frame clones only, minus some. The data contain approximately 230,000 clones, about 90% of them singletons. This receptor was obtained from an older man with acute or convalescent COVID-19. The sequenced sample was peripheral blood.

CDR3 residues: CASSRRTGGEKLFF. The CDR3 bases are TGTGCCAGCAGCCGAAGAACAGGGGGCGAAAAACTGTTTTTT. The gene calls are TRBV3-1 (or the pseudogene TRBV3-2) and TRBJ1-4; 9 bases match TRBD1. This CDR3 region has 14 residues. Germline V CDR1 and CDR2: LGHDT, YNNKEL (reference sequence). V shed 4 bases and J 8 bases; nucleotides not matched to a gene: 5.